This TCR beta chain was captured by sequencing in a study of cytomegalovirus exposure and HLA in healthy donors. Study overall: Both the approximately 120 validation repertoires and the 550 to 750 first-cohort repertoires used the same platform, as reported by a later analysis.

For this clone: Its antigen is currently unknown.

This CDR3 comprises 14 residues. Trimming cost V 6 bases and J 5 bases; bases outside gene matches: 8. CDR1 and CDR2 from the germline V gene are LNHDA and SQIVND (reference sequence). Measured with immunoSEQ multiplex PCR; TCRdb has only the in-frame clones, and not every one. The sample includes 150,000 to 200,000 clones, approximately 96% of them seen just once. The donors were part of the approximately 120-subject validation cohort, which stood apart from the approximately 670-subject first cohort. Points from the study as a whole: TCR beta chains numbering more than 150 were designated cytomegalovirus-associated.

This sequence originates from a woman aged 18-29 years in good health and CMV-seronegative. The sample comprised PBMCs. The chain uses TRBV19 and TRBJ1-1; 8 nucleotides match TRBD1. CDR3 protein: CASSDGRQGTEAFF. The CDR3 region has the DNA TGTGCCAGTAGCGATGGCCGACAGGGGACTGAAGCTTTCTTT.